Following are 32 T cell receptor beta chains from one sample sequenced in a study of shared clonotypes between healthy human individuals. TCRdb keeps only in-frame clones here, not all; method: immunoSEQ multiplex PCR. There are approximately 810,000 clones in the sample; around 93% occur only once, and around 24% lies in the top ten. It was CD45RO-negative cells, positively selected for CCR7, that made up naive CD8 cells, with terminally differentiated effector memory CD45RA+ cells excluded. What was sequenced was naive CD8+ T cells sorted from blood. The receptors originated from a man between 25 and 39 years old in good health.

The chain employs TRBV6-1 and TRBJ2-7; 7 bases fit TRBD1. CDR1 is MNHNS, CDR2 SASEGT, per germline. The CDR3 runs 12 residues. V shed 11 bases, J shed 2 bases, and the junction held 6 bases outside the gene matches. CDR3 DNA sequence: TGTGCCTTCCGGGACAGAACCTACGAGCAGTACTTC. It yields the protein CAFRDRTYEQYF.

The V gene is TRBV7-8, the J gene TRBJ1-1; 8 nucleotides line up with TRBD1. Germline V gene lookup returns CDR1 SGHVS and CDR2 FQNEAQ. This CDR3 contains 14 residues. V lost 5 bases to trimming and J lost 7 bases; unmatched junction nucleotides: 9. This CDR3 is CASSPEDRAFEAFF. As DNA, the CDR3 is TGTGCCAGCAGCCCTGAGGACAGGGCTTTTGAAGCTTTCTTT.

This chain connects TRBV27 to TRBJ2-1; TRBD1 matches 9 bases. After removal of 10 bases from V and 6 bases from J, the junction contained 10 bases not matched to a gene. The CDR3 has 14 amino acids. Germline lookup yields CDR1 MNHEY and CDR2 SMNVEV (reference sequence). CDR3 amino acids: CATTVGTGLNEQFF. CDR3 sequence (DNA): TGTGCCACCACCGTTGGGACAGGGCTCAATGAGCAGTTCTTC.

The chain joins TRBV13 to TRBJ2-2; D not certain. This CDR3 has 13 amino acids. V lost 5 bases and J lost 8, with 12 bases in between. CDR1 PRHDT and CDR2 FYEKMQ come from the germline V gene (reference sequence). DNA for the CDR3: TGTGCCAGCAGCCGTGCCCAGCCTGGGGAGCTGTTTTTT. This translates into CASSRAQPGELFF. Full variable domain (missing parts from reference TRBV13 and TRBJ2-2): AAGVIQSPRHLIKEKRETATLKCYPIPRHDTVYWYQQGPGQDPQFLISFYEKMQSDKGSIPDRFSAQQFSDYHSELNMSSLELGDSALYFCASSRAQPGELFFGEGSRLTVL.

The V call is TRBV7-9, the J call TRBJ2-2, with D perhaps matching TRBD1 or TRBD2 (6 bases each). This CDR3 spans 13 amino acids. V gave up 5 bases and J gave up 7 bases, with 11 bases separating them. CDR1 and CDR2 (germline): SEHNR, FQNEAQ (reference sequence). The CDR3 loop is CASSPEGGGELFF. Written as DNA, the CDR3 is TGTGCCAGCAGCCCAGAGGGGGGCGGGGAGCTGTTTTTT.

With respect to this clone: This same CDR3 is encoded by further DNA sequences in the sample. V is TRBV5-1 and J is TRBJ2-7; tentative D call: TRBD2 (6 bases). CDR3 size: 14 residues. Germline CDR1 SGHRS, CDR2 YFSETQ. V gave up 0 bases and J gave up 2 bases, with 9 bases separating them. The DNA for the CDR3 is TGCGCCAGCAGCTTGGGGGACTTTGCCTACGAGCAGTACTTC. It encodes CASSLGDFAYEQYF.

Turning to this clone: Given a far larger clone just one base away, this is likely a sequencing read error. The J gene is TRBJ2-2, the V gene TRBV5-4; D remains ambiguous. Germline CDR1 is SGHNT and CDR2 is YYREEE (reference sequence). This CDR3 has 12 amino acids. V gave up 4 bases and J gave up 3 bases, with 4 bases separating them. The CDR3 DNA sequence: TGTGCCAGCAGCCCAGACACCGGGGAGCTGTTTTTT. It is translated as CASSPDTGELFF.

CDR3 region: CASSWQGLTYEQYF. CDR3 coding DNA: TGTGCCAGTAGTTGGCAGGGCCTGACCTACGAGCAGTACTTC. This sequence joins TRBV19 and TRBJ2-7, with D possibly TRBD1 on 5 matching bases. Trimming shortened V by 5 bases and J by 2 bases, and 13 bases separated the two germline ends. There are 14 residues in the CDR3. Germline loops: CDR1 LNHDA, CDR2 SQIVND (reference sequence). Looking up the rest from reference TRBV19 and TRBJ2-7 gives the full variable domain: DGGITQSPKYLFRKEGQNVTLSCEQNLNHDAMYWYRQDPGQGLRLIYYSQIVNDFQKGDIAEGYSVSREKKESFPLTVTSAQKNPTAFYLCASSWQGLTYEQYFGPGTRLTVT.

On this clone: Mismatch with germline at one junction end may stem from a read error. The rearrangement uses TRBV6-4 and TRBJ2-5, with 8 bases aligning to TRBD1. CDR1 and CDR2 (germline): MRHNA, SNTAGT. There are 14 residues in the CDR3. CDR3: CANSEAGGAETQYF. The CDR3, as DNA: TGTGCCAACAGTGAGGCAGGGGGCGCGGAGACCCAGTACTTC.

The genes are TRBV6-5 and TRBJ2-1; 7 nucleotides agree with TRBD2. The CDR3 has 15 amino acids. The ends lost 4 bases at V and 3 bases at J; junction bases unmatched: 6. Germline lookup yields CDR1 MNHEY and CDR2 SVGAGI. The CDR3 DNA reads as TGTGCCAGCAGTTCCAGCGGGATCCTCTACAATGAGCAGTTCTTC. This encodes CASSSSGILYNEQFF.

The chain is built from TRBV2 and TRBJ1-5; maybe TRBD1 (5 bases). The length of the CDR3 is 13 residues. CDR1 and CDR2 (germline): SNHLY, FYNNEI. With 3 bases removed from V and 4 bases from J, the gap between germline ends came to 7 bases. The CDR3 nucleotides read TGTGCCAGCAGTGACAGGGTAAATCAGCCCCAGCATTTT. Its protein product is CASSDRVNQPQHF.

The CDR3 DNA follows: TGTGCCAGCAGTGAGGGACTAGCACCCAATGAGCAGTTCTTC. It encodes CASSEGLAPNEQFF. This sequence joins TRBV6-4 and TRBJ2-1, with TRBD2 matching over 9 bases. The ends lost 3 bases at V and 6 bases at J; junction bases unmatched: 3. Germline V lookup: CDR1 MRHNA, CDR2 SNTAGT. The CDR3 has 14 residues.

V and J are TRBV19 and TRBJ2-3, with D uncertain. Trimming pared 6 bases from V and 2 bases from J, leaving 12 bases between. CDR3 length: 14 amino acids. CDR1 and CDR2 (germline): LNHDA, SQIVND (reference sequence). The CDR3 loop reads CASSGIVPTDTQYF. The CDR3 region has the DNA TGTGCCAGTAGCGGAATTGTACCCACAGATACGCAGTATTTT.

The rearrangement links TRBV7-6 to TRBJ1-1; 7 positions match TRBD1. This CDR3 is built from 14 residues. Trimming at V came to 4 bases and at J to 5 bases, leaving 7 bases not matched to a gene. Per germline, CDR1 SGHVS and CDR2 FNYEAQ. CDR3: CASSSGDRATEAFF. In nucleotides, the CDR3 is TGTGCCAGCAGCTCAGGCGACAGGGCGACTGAAGCTTTCTTT.

This chain connects TRBV7-2 to TRBJ2-5; maybe TRBD2 (5 bases). This CDR3 spans 15 amino acids. Germline V gives CDR1 SGHTA, CDR2 FQGNSA. The V and J ends lost 8 bases and 0 bases respectively, with 16 bases between them. The CDR3 DNA follows: TGTGCCAGCGGAATAACGGGATCTCACCAAGAGACCCAGTACTTC. This encodes CASGITGSHQETQYF. The variable domain in full, with the rest retrieved from reference TRBV7-2 and TRBJ2-5, is GAGVSQSPSNKVTEKGKDVELRCDPISGHTALYWYRQSLGQGLEFLIYFQGNSAPDKSGLPSDRFSAERTGGSVSTLTIQRTQQEDSAVYLCASGITGSHQETQYFGPGTRLLVL.

This sequence joins TRBV19 and TRBJ2-1, with 13 bases matching TRBD2. V was pared by 5 bases and J by 4 bases, with 8 bases of the junction left unmatched. Germline values: CDR1 LNHDA, CDR2 SQIVND (reference sequence). The CDR3 sequence is 17 residues long. The CDR3 spells CASSVGTSGTSYNEQFF. DNA of the CDR3: TGTGCCAGTAGTGTCGGGACTAGCGGGACCTCGTACAATGAGCAGTTCTTC.

The chain combines TRBV11-2 with TRBJ1-3; unclear D gene. V lost 6 bases and J 0 bases, leaving 15 bases between the germline ends. Germline V gene sequence: CDR1 SGHAT, CDR2 FQNNGV. The CDR3 has 16 residues. The DNA for the CDR3 is TGTGCCAGCAGATCTCCAGCCAGAAGCTCTGGAAACACCATATATTTT. It translates to CASRSPARSSGNTIYF.

J is TRBJ2-1 and V is TRBV29-1, with D possibly being TRBD2 (5 bases). The CDR3 is 15 amino acids. Germline-derived CDR1 and CDR2 are SQVTM and ANQGSEA. Trimming took off 1 base at V and 4 bases at J, with 14 bases between the two ends. The CDR3 protein is CSVEARYRGYNEQFF. The CDR3 DNA is TGCAGCGTTGAAGCCCGTTATCGGGGATACAATGAGCAGTTCTTC.

The chain couples TRBV14 to TRBJ2-1; D uncertain. V was pared by 1 base and J by 3 bases, with 10 bases between. The germline CDR1 and CDR2 sequences are SGHDN and FVKESK. The CDR3 consists of 15 residues. The CDR3 reads CASSQGSFLYNEQFF. The CDR3 DNA sequence: TGTGCCAGCAGCCAAGGGAGTTTCCTCTACAATGAGCAGTTCTTC.

V gene TRBV6-6 combines with J gene TRBJ2-7; possible D gene TRBD2, 7 bases. Deletions cut 1 base from V and 1 base from J, with 14 bases between. There are 16 residues in the CDR3. CDR1 MNHNY and CDR2 SVGAGI come from the germline V gene (reference sequence). The CDR3 spells CASSYWGGGSSYEQYF. The CDR3 DNA reads TGTGCCAGCAGTTACTGGGGAGGGGGGAGTTCCTACGAGCAGTACTTC.

The chain recombines TRBV2 with TRBJ2-7; D is unresolved. CDR1 is SNHLY and CDR2 is FYNNEI in the germline V gene. V lost 6 bases, J lost 2 bases, and 5 bases lay in between. The CDR3 loop spans 11 amino acids. The CDR3 is CASRDAYEQYF. CDR3 nucleotide sequence: TGTGCCAGCAGGGACGCCTACGAGCAGTACTTC.

V is TRBV27 and J is TRBJ2-1; D is unclear. Trimming cost V 5 bases and J 2 bases, with 16 bases left between them. CDR3 length: 16 residues. In germline, CDR1 is MNHEY, CDR2 SMNVEV (reference sequence). The CDR3 region is CASSPLHSSAYNEQFF. CDR3 coding DNA: TGTGCCAGCAGTCCCCTTCATAGTTCGGCCTACAATGAGCAGTTCTTC.

This chain uses TRBV7-9 with TRBJ1-1, with unresolved D. The CDR3 sequence is 12 residues long. The V end was cut by 5 bases, the J end by 7 bases, with 11 bases between. From germline, CDR1 is SEHNR and CDR2 FQNEAQ (reference sequence). CDR3 DNA sequence: TGTGCCAGCAGCCCTCCCACCAATGAAGCTTTCTTT. This encodes CASSPPTNEAFF.

The V and J genes are TRBV4-2 and TRBJ2-7; D remains unclear. The germline V gene encodes CDR1 LGHNA and CDR2 YNFKEQ. The V end was cut by 0 bases, the J end by 1 base, with 4 bases between. CDR3 length equals 13 residues. The CDR3 bases are TGTGCCAGCAGCCAAGATTTTTCCTACGAGCAGTACTTC. Its translation: CASSQDFSYEQYF.

Note on this clone: The junction does not match germline at one end; this may be a read error. The chain recombines TRBV6-5 with TRBJ2-7, with TRBD2 matching 15 bases. The CDR3 length is 14 residues. Germline values: CDR1 MNHEY, CDR2 SVGAGI. The CDR3 coding sequence is TGTGCCAGCAGTTACCAGGGACTAGCGGGGGGATGGCACTTC. Translation: CASSYQGLAGGWHF.

The chain links TRBV28 to TRBJ2-5, with 7 bases identical to TRBD1. The trim removed 4 bases at V and 5 bases at J, leaving 13 bases unmatched. Germline lookup yields CDR1 MDHEN and CDR2 SYDVKM. This CDR3 comprises 16 residues. The CDR3, as DNA: TGTGCCAGCAGTTCCCCGATAGACAGGGCGAGGGAGACCCAGTACTTC. Its protein product is CASSSPIDRARETQYF.

This sequence joins TRBV7-6 and TRBJ2-3; D gene uncertain. With 6 bases removed from V and 3 bases from J, the gap between germline ends came to 13 bases. From germline, CDR1 is SGHVS and CDR2 FNYEAQ. The length of the CDR3 is 14 residues. The CDR3 DNA reads TGTGCCAGCAGTACCGACCCAGTAACAGATACGCAGTATTTT. Translating it yields CASSTDPVTDTQYF. The full variable domain, in which reference TRBV7-6 and TRBJ2-3 provide the parts outside the CDR3, is GAGVSQSPRYKVTKRGQDVALRCDPISGHVSLYWYRQALGQGPEFLTYFNYEAQQDKSGLPNDRFSAERPEGSISTLTIQRTEQRDSAMYRCASSTDPVTDTQYFGPGTRLTVL.

The rearrangement links TRBV7-2 to TRBJ2-7; no reliable D call. This CDR3 is built from 12 residues. Trimming took 5 bases from V and 0 from J, leaving 5 bases between them. Per germline, CDR1 SGHTA and CDR2 FQGNSA. The DNA for the CDR3 is TGTGCCAGCAGCCTCCCCTCCTACGAGCAGTACTTC. The encoded protein is CASSLPSYEQYF.

V gene TRBV19 combines with J gene TRBJ2-3; TRBD2 matches 7 bases. The length of the CDR3 is 15 residues. Germline-derived CDR1 and CDR2 are LNHDA and SQIVND (reference sequence). V shed 8 bases and J 6 bases; nucleotides not matched to a gene: 14. CDR3 residues: CASSPGREIGDTQYF. DNA of the CDR3: TGTGCCAGTTCTCCCGGGCGGGAGATTGGGGATACGCAGTATTTT.

J is TRBJ2-1 and V is TRBV21-1. TRBV21-1 is given as a pseudogene. The CDR3 is 11 residues long. The CDR3 DNA is TGTGCCAGCAGCACGGCTTATGAGCAGTTCTTC. Translated, it gives CASSTAYEQFF.

The chain couples TRBV29-1 to TRBJ2-7; 9 nucleotides match TRBD2. V dropped 3 bases and J dropped 2; count of bases not matched to a gene: 5. Per the germline V gene, CDR1 is SQVTM and CDR2 is ANQGSEA. This CDR3 spans 14 amino acids. The CDR3 protein is CSVEASGETYEQYF. As DNA, the CDR3 is TGCAGCGTTGAGGCTAGCGGGGAGACCTACGAGCAGTACTTC.

This clone was seen once. DNA for the CDR3: TGTGCCAGCAGCTTATTGGGGAAGTGGGAGTTCGCCGGGGAGCTGTTTTTT. Encoded protein: CASSLLGKWEFAGELFF. V and J are TRBV7-6 and TRBJ2-2; maybe TRBD2 (5 bases). CDR3 length: 17 residues. V was shortened by 2 bases and J by 6 bases, with 19 bases between the two germline ends. CDR1 is SGHVS and CDR2 is FNYEAQ in the germline V gene.